The 30 T cell receptor beta chains below come from one sample, sequenced in a study of blood T cell repertoires in COVID-19. Repertoires were generated with immunoSEQ multiplex PCR, while TCRdb's copy carries only in-frame clones and drops some. The sample gives tens of thousands of clones, approximately 90% of which show up once; roughly 5.2% is in the top ten. The specimen was peripheral blood. The receptors derive from a human donor in a cohort sampled during active COVID-19.

The sample holds a few counts of this clone. The CDR3 coding sequence is TGTGCCAGCTCACCGATGGCCCGGGGGGCCAATCAGCCCCAGCATTTT. This sequence encodes CASSPMARGANQPQHF. The chain employs TRBV18 and TRBJ1-5; D is perhaps TRBD1 (6 bases). CDR1 and CDR2 from the germline V gene are KGHSH and LQKENI. The CDR3 spans 16 residues. V lost 3 bases, J lost 3 bases, and 15 bases lay in between.

This rearrangement joins TRBV7-8 to TRBJ2-7; no clear D. CDR1 SGHVS and CDR2 FQNEAQ come from the germline V gene. The V and J ends lost 5 bases and 9 bases respectively, with 11 bases between them. The CDR3 is 11 amino acids. This chain's CDR3 is CASSLDSTQYF. DNA for the CDR3: TGTGCCAGCAGCCTCGACTCCACGCAGTACTTC.

This clone appeared once. The chain carries TRBV5-1 and TRBJ2-1, with TRBD2 matching over 12 bases. The trim removed 1 base at V and 4 bases at J, leaving 6 bases unmatched. The germline CDR1 and CDR2 sequences are SGHRS and YFSETQ. The CDR3 spans 17 residues. CDR3 region: CASSLSSGRAAYNEQFF. The DNA for the CDR3 is TGCGCCAGCAGCTTGTCTAGCGGGAGGGCCGCTTACAATGAGCAGTTCTTC.

The genes are TRBV20-1 and TRBJ2-5; D is ambiguous. Germline CDR1 is DFQATT and CDR2 is SNEGSKA (reference sequence). V was pared by 1 base and J by 6 bases, with 6 bases between. The CDR3 consists of 11 residues. This CDR3 is CSARAAKTQYF. DNA for the CDR3: TGCAGTGCTAGAGCCGCGAAGACCCAGTACTTC.

The chain employs TRBV28 and TRBJ1-2; D possibly corresponds to TRBD1 (6 bases). This CDR3 comprises 13 residues. V was pared by 5 bases and J by 8 bases, with 15 bases between. CDR1 and CDR2 (germline): MDHEN, SYDVKM. The CDR3, as DNA: TGTGCCAGCAGTCTCAGGGGAAGAGGCGGCTACACCTTC. This sequence encodes CASSLRGRGGYTF.

The chain uses TRBV5-1 and TRBJ2-2, with a tentative D call TRBD1 (5 bases). This CDR3 has 15 residues. Germline-derived CDR1 and CDR2 are SGHRS and YFSETQ. Trimming removed 5 bases from V and 4 bases from J, with 15 bases in between. The CDR3 nucleotides are TGCGCCAGCAGTAGGCAGGGTGAAGCCACCGGGGAGCTGTTTTTT. This gives the protein CASSRQGEATGELFF. The full variable domain, in which reference TRBV5-1 and TRBJ2-2 provide the parts outside the CDR3, is KAGVTQTPRYLIKTRGQQVTLSCSPISGHRSVSWYQQTPGQGLQFLFEYFSETQRNKGNFPGRFSGRQFSNSRSEMNVSTLELGDSALYLCASSRQGEATGELFFGEGSRLTVL.

This clone came up a few times. The V and J genes are TRBV6-2 or TRBV6-3 and TRBJ2-1; TRBD2 aligns across 14 bases. Per the germline V gene, CDR1 is MNHEY and CDR2 is SVGEGT. The CDR3 is 17 amino acids. J was trimmed by 3 bases and V by 2 bases; bases with no gene match: 3. The CDR3, as DNA: TGTGCCAGCAGTTACCTGGGACTAGCGGGAGTCTACAATGAGCAGTTCTTC. Its protein product is CASSYLGLAGVYNEQFF.

This chain joins TRBV12-3 or TRBV12-4 and TRBJ2-1; 7 nucleotides align to TRBD1. CDR3 size: 13 residues. V shed 1 base, J shed 13 bases, and the junction held 7 bases outside the gene matches. CDR3 region: CASSLGGTEGQFF. The CDR3 DNA sequence: TGTGCCAGCAGTTTAGGTGGGACAGAGGGACAGTTCTTC.

In its sample, this clone was seen a few times. The chain is built from TRBV15 and TRBJ2-3; D possibly corresponds to TRBD1 (5 bases). Trimming pared 3 bases from V and 2 bases from J, leaving 9 bases between. In germline, CDR1 is LNHNV, CDR2 YYDKDF (reference sequence). This CDR3 spans 14 amino acids. CDR3 in amino acids: CATSSQGFTDTQYF. The CDR3 region has the DNA TGTGCCACCAGCAGTCAGGGTTTCACAGATACGCAGTATTTT. The entire variable domain, with the rest obtained from reference TRBV15 and TRBJ2-3, is as follows: DAMVIQNPRYQVTQFGKPVTLSCSQTLNHNVMYWYQQKSSQAPKLLFHYYDKDFNNEADTPDNFQSRRPNTSFCFLDIRSPGLGDTAMYLCATSSQGFTDTQYFGPGTRLTVL.

The chain recombines TRBV19 with TRBJ1-1; D is undetermined. The CDR3 extends over 15 amino acids. V was clipped by 5 bases and J by 1 base, with 14 bases between them. Germline assignment: CDR1 LNHDA and CDR2 SQIVND (reference sequence). The CDR3 DNA reads as TGTGCCAGTAGTTTTTCCCCGTTCCCGAACACTGAAGCTTTCTTT. Translating gives CASSFSPFPNTEAFF.

This clone was seen only once. V gene TRBV11-3 combines with J gene TRBJ2-7; D is perhaps TRBD1 (5 bases). Germline V gene data show CDR1 as SGHNT and CDR2 as YENEEA. The CDR3 has 14 residues. Between the trimmed V and J ends, which lost 1 base and 1 base, there was a span of 8 bases. The DNA for the CDR3 is TGTGCCAGCAGCTTAGGACAGTATTCCTACGAGCAGTACTTC. It specifies CASSLGQYSYEQYF.

The chain employs TRBV18 and TRBJ1-2; D perhaps matches TRBD1 (5 bases). The CDR3 runs 12 residues. The germline gives CDR1 KGHSH, CDR2 LQKENI. The V end was cut by 3 bases, the J end by 3 bases, with 5 bases between. This CDR3 is CASSPTDYGYTF. CDR3 DNA sequence: TGTGCCAGCTCACCGACAGACTATGGCTACACCTTC.

The gene calls are TRBV2 and TRBJ2-1; D is possibly TRBD2 (6 bases). V lost 6 bases to trimming and J lost 7 bases, with 19 bases between them. This CDR3 is built from 15 residues. Germline V gene data show CDR1 as SNHLY and CDR2 as FYNNEI. The CDR3 spells CASSATRLGDNEQFF. The DNA of the CDR3 is TGTGCCAGCAGCGCGACTAGGCTGGGAGATAATGAGCAGTTCTTC.

V usage is TRBV28 and J usage is TRBJ2-3; a weak D match, TRBD2 (5 bases). Germline V gene sequence: CDR1 MDHEN, CDR2 SYDVKM. V shed 4 bases and J shed 8 bases, with 7 bases lying between them. CDR3 length: 11 amino acids. CDR3 sequence: CASSSEGTQYF. CDR3 DNA sequence: TGTGCCAGCAGTTCCGAGGGTACGCAGTATTTT. The entire variable domain, with the rest obtained from reference TRBV28 and TRBJ2-3, is as follows: DVKVTQSSRYLVKRTGEKVFLECVQDMDHENMFWYRQDPGLGLRLIYFSYDVKMKEKGDIPEGYSVSREKKERFSLILESASTNQTSMYLCASSSEGTQYFGPGTRLTVL.

V and J are TRBV27 and TRBJ2-5; 7 positions agree with TRBD2. Looked up from germline, CDR1 is MNHEY and CDR2 is SMNVEV (reference sequence). V trimming: 2 bases; J trimming: 4 bases; junction bases outside the gene matches: 4. CDR3 size: 14 residues. CDR3 sequence: CASSLAGVRETQYF. The CDR3 nucleotides are TGTGCCAGCAGTTTAGCGGGAGTGCGAGAGACCCAGTACTTC.

The gene calls are TRBV5-1 and TRBJ2-7; TRBD2 matches at 11 bases. Germline CDR1 is SGHRS and CDR2 is YFSETQ. Trimming took 5 bases from V and 3 from J; bases not matched to a gene: 10. The CDR3 is 16 residues long. CDR3 residues: CASSFHPGTSGYEQYF. As DNA, the CDR3 is TGCGCCAGCAGTTTTCATCCCGGGACTAGCGGCTACGAGCAGTACTTC.

The genes are TRBV2 and TRBJ2-7, with 7 bases lining up with TRBD1. Trimming cost V 5 bases and J 5 bases; bases outside gene matches: 9. Germline CDR1 SNHLY, CDR2 FYNNEI. The CDR3 has 14 amino acids. In DNA form, the CDR3 reads TGTGCCAGCAGTCTCGGACAGGCCCGCCACGAGCAGTACTTC. Protein product: CASSLGQARHEQYF.

The rearrangement links TRBV27 to TRBJ2-7; 10 bases match TRBD2. V shed 6 bases and J 7 bases; nucleotides not matched to a gene: 12. The CDR3 covers 15 residues. Germline V gene lookup returns CDR1 MNHEY and CDR2 SMNVEV (reference sequence). The CDR3 protein is CASSSHLAGVGEQYF. CDR3 in DNA: TGTGCCAGCAGCTCGCATCTAGCGGGAGTTGGAGAGCAGTACTTC.

This chain links TRBV7-3 with TRBJ2-5, with 9 bases identical to TRBD1. With V trimmed by 5 bases and J by 8 bases, 6 bases remained unmatched. The CDR3 is made up of 13 amino acids. Germline loops: CDR1 SGHTA, CDR2 FQGTGA. The CDR3 sequence: CASSLRDRDTQYF. CDR3 sequence (DNA): TGTGCCAGCAGCCTGAGGGACAGGGATACCCAGTACTTC.

The chain uses TRBV28 and TRBJ1-1; tentatively, D is TRBD1 (5 bases). Trimming shortened V by 10 bases and J by 1 base, and 13 bases separated the two germline ends. The CDR3 runs 13 residues. Germline values: CDR1 MDHEN, CDR2 SYDVKM. The CDR3 nucleotides read TGTGCCACCCTCGTCGGGGGGAACACTGAAGCTTTCTTT. Translating gives CATLVGGNTEAFF.

V gene TRBV25-1 combines with J gene TRBJ1-5; possibly TRBD1 for D (6 bases). Germline CDR1 reads MGHDK; CDR2 reads SYGVNS. This CDR3 region has 15 residues. V lost 3 bases and J 4 bases, leaving 13 bases between the germline ends. CDR3 DNA: TGTGCCAGCAGTGATTCACACAGGGCGAATCAGCCCCAGCATTTT. It is translated as CASSDSHRANQPQHF.

The chain couples TRBV6-1 to TRBJ2-7; 8 bases line up with TRBD1. The V segment lost 2 bases and the J segment 4 bases; nucleotides outside the gene matches: 1. The CDR3 totals 13 residues. Looked up from germline, CDR1 is MNHNS and CDR2 is SASEGT. CDR3 residues: CASSENRGYEQYF. In DNA form, the CDR3 reads TGTGCCAGCAGTGAAAACAGGGGGTACGAGCAGTACTTC.

This clone showed up just once. The V and J genes are TRBV18 and TRBJ1-1; D unresolved. Germline CDR1 reads KGHSH; CDR2 reads LQKENI. V gave up 2 bases and J gave up 2 bases, with 6 bases separating them. The CDR3 spans 13 residues. CDR3 region: CASSPLANTEAFF. DNA for the CDR3: TGTGCCAGCTCACCATTGGCTAACACTGAAGCTTTCTTT. The complete variable domain, with remaining parts taken from reference TRBV18 and TRBJ1-1, reads NAGVMQNPRHLVRRRGQEARLRCSPMKGHSHVYWYRQLPEEGLKFMVYLQKENIIDESGMPKERFSAEFPKEGPSILRIQQVVRGDSAAYFCASSPLANTEAFFGQGTRLTVV.

The J gene is TRBJ1-5, the V gene TRBV3-1 (or the pseudogene TRBV3-2); 9 positions agree with TRBD1. The CDR3 totals 14 residues. Germline V lookup: CDR1 LGHDT, CDR2 YNNKEL (reference sequence). Losses at the gene ends were 4 bases for V and 5 bases for J; bases not matched to a gene: 3. The CDR3 is CASSLGQGDQPQHF. In nucleotides, the CDR3 is TGTGCCAGCAGCCTGGGACAGGGCGATCAGCCCCAGCATTTT.

The rearrangement links TRBV6-6 to TRBJ1-1; 7 bases map to TRBD1. The CDR3 extends over 15 amino acids. CDR1 is MNHNY, CDR2 SVGAGI, per germline (reference sequence). V trimming: 0 bases; J trimming: 6 bases; junction bases outside the gene matches: 7. CDR3: CASSYSLQGRPEAFF. The CDR3 DNA sequence: TGTGCCAGCAGTTACTCTTTACAGGGGCGTCCTGAAGCTTTCTTT.

This clone was seen just once. The gene calls are TRBV5-8 and TRBJ1-5, with D hard to call. Trimming removed 4 bases at V and 7 bases at J, with 24 bases between. CDR1 SGHTS and CDR2 YDEGEE come from the germline V gene. The CDR3 contains 17 residues. The CDR3 region is CASSPKPIGRRSQPQHF. DNA for the CDR3: TGTGCCAGCAGCCCAAAACCCATTGGCAGAAGGAGCCAGCCCCAGCATTTT.

This chain uses TRBV5-6 with TRBJ2-1, with a tentative D call TRBD1 (8 bases). The germline V and J ends were trimmed by 0 bases and 7 bases, with 17 bases remaining between them. Per the germline V gene, CDR1 is SGHDT and CDR2 is YYEEEE. The CDR3 is 16 amino acids. The CDR3: CASSLGGRGRGNEQFF. The CDR3 nucleotides are TGTGCCAGCAGCTTGGGCGGCAGGGGGCGGGGGAATGAGCAGTTCTTC.

The chain joins TRBV4-2 to TRBJ1-6; the match to TRBD1 covers 8 bases. V lost 5 bases and J lost 8; bases outside the gene matches: 8. The CDR3 has 15 amino acids. Per the germline V gene, CDR1 is LGHNA and CDR2 is YNFKEQ. CDR3 in DNA: TGTGCCAGCAGCACCCGGACAGGGAACGATTCACCCCTCCACTTT. It codes for CASSTRTGNDSPLHF.

The chain uses TRBV2 and TRBJ2-5; 10 bases line up with TRBD1. Germline V gives CDR1 SNHLY, CDR2 FYNNEI. V gave up 6 bases and J gave up 4 bases; unmatched junction bases: 11. The CDR3 sequence is 16 residues long. CDR3 region: CASSAPGQGIVETQYF. The DNA of the CDR3 is TGTGCCAGCAGCGCTCCGGGACAGGGGATTGTAGAGACCCAGTACTTC.

By sample share, this clone is medium-sized (0.01 to 0.1%). V gene TRBV6-1 combines with J gene TRBJ1-2; TRBD1 matches 9 bases. Germline CDR1 MNHNS, CDR2 SASEGT. The CDR3 consists of 16 residues. J lost 3 bases, V lost 2 bases, and 7 bases had no gene match. CDR3 sequence (DNA): TGTGCCAGCAGTGAATGGGACAGGGAGGATTACTATGGCTACACCTTC. It codes for CASSEWDREDYYGYTF.